Below are 26 T cell receptor beta chains sequenced from a single sample in a study of cytomegalovirus exposure and HLA in healthy donors. Method: immunoSEQ multiplex PCR; TCRdb's copy keeps in-frame clones and lacks some. Of under 400,000 clones in the sample, about nine tenths are singletons; the top ten hold 0.83%. The specimen was PBMCs. The receptor set was obtained from a woman younger than 30 in good health and CMV-seronegative.

The rearrangement joins TRBV27 to TRBJ2-2; D is unresolved. V lost 3 bases and J lost 1, with 9 bases in between. The CDR3 runs to 15 residues. Germline lookup yields CDR1 MNHEY and CDR2 SMNVEV (reference sequence). In DNA form, the CDR3 reads TGTGCCAGCAGTTTGTCGTGGAGGAACACCGGGGAGCTGTTTTTT. The encoded protein is CASSLSWRNTGELFF.

The genes are TRBV30 and TRBJ2-3, with 11 nucleotides matching TRBD2. The CDR3 runs 16 residues. V trimming: 2 bases; J trimming: 4 bases; junction bases outside the gene matches: 8. Germline loops: CDR1 GTSNPN, CDR2 SVGIG (reference sequence). CDR3 loop: CAWSRLAGGGADTQYF. The CDR3 region has the DNA TGTGCCTGGAGTAGGCTAGCGGGGGGAGGGGCAGATACGCAGTATTTT.

The chain links TRBV19 to TRBJ1-5; unclear D gene. The CDR3 covers 19 residues. V dropped 0 bases and J dropped 0 bases, with 18 bases sitting between them. Germline loops: CDR1 LNHDA, CDR2 SQIVND (reference sequence). As DNA, the CDR3 is TGTGCCAGTAGTATAGATCCGGGTAACCAACCCTATAGCAATCAGCCCCAGCATTTT. Translated: CASSIDPGNQPYSNQPQHF.

The CDR3 loop is CASSYSKLNEQYF. CDR3 DNA: TGTGCCAGCAGTTACTCGAAGTTAAACGAGCAGTACTTC. The V call is TRBV27, the J call TRBJ2-7, with unresolved D. There are 13 residues in the CDR3. V gave up 4 bases and J gave up 5 bases, with 12 bases separating them. Germline CDR1 is MNHEY and CDR2 is SMNVEV (reference sequence).

The chain uses TRBV27 and TRBJ2-1, with 9 bases fitting TRBD2. This CDR3 is built from 16 residues. The germline gives CDR1 MNHEY, CDR2 SMNVEV (reference sequence). V was clipped by 8 bases and J by 2 bases; unmatched bases: 10. The CDR3 is CASGRLAGTPYNEQFF. The CDR3, as DNA: TGTGCCAGCGGTAGGCTAGCGGGGACCCCCTACAATGAGCAGTTCTTC.

The V call is TRBV5-4, the J call TRBJ1-1, with D tentatively TRBD1 (5 bases). The CDR3 spans 12 residues. Trimming removed 3 bases at V and 5 bases at J, with 8 bases between. The germline V gene has CDR1 SGHNT and CDR2 YYREEE (reference sequence). The CDR3 DNA reads as TGTGCCAGCAGCTACGCAGGGACTGAAGCTTTCTTT. This sequence encodes CASSYAGTEAFF. The entire variable domain, with the rest obtained from reference TRBV5-4 and TRBJ1-1, is as follows: ETGVTQSPTHLIKTRGQQVTLRCSSQSGHNTVSWYQQALGQGPQFIFQYYREEENGRGNFPPRFSGLQFPNYSSELNVNALELDDSALYLCASSYAGTEAFFGQGTRLTVV.

The chain carries TRBV11-2 and TRBJ1-1, with 7 bases aligning to TRBD1. Germline-derived CDR1 and CDR2 are SGHAT and FQNNGV. This CDR3 has 15 residues. V lost 5 bases, J lost 6 bases, and 12 bases stayed unmatched. Written as DNA, the CDR3 is TGTGCCAGCAGCCCCACTTCGGGACAGAGGCCTGAAGCTTTCTTT. Protein: CASSPTSGQRPEAFF.

This chain joins TRBV7-8 and TRBJ1-2, with a possible D match to TRBD1 (5 bases). V shed 1 base and J shed 1 base, with 10 bases lying between them. Germline CDR1 reads SGHVS; CDR2 reads FQNEAQ. The CDR3 covers 15 residues. CDR3 in amino acids: CASSLGRGVNYGYTF. CDR3 bases: TGTGCCAGCAGCTTAGGGCGGGGCGTTAACTATGGCTACACCTTC.

This clone was detected once. The gene calls are TRBV15 and TRBJ2-6; D unresolved. CDR3 size: 16 residues. V lost 1 base and J lost 9, with 16 bases in between. Germline CDR1 and CDR2: LNHNV and YYDKDF (reference sequence). In DNA, the CDR3 is TGTGCCACCAGCAGAGGCCTATACTACGAAGGCAACGTCCTGACTTTC. Translation gives CATSRGLYYEGNVLTF.

The chain is built from TRBV6-1 and TRBJ1-4; TRBD1 matches at 10 bases. Germline CDR1 is MNHNS and CDR2 is SASEGT. The ends lost 3 bases at V and 8 bases at J; junction bases unmatched: 6. The CDR3 extends over 15 amino acids. DNA for the CDR3: TGTGCCAGCAGTGATTTAATGACAGGGGGCGAAAAACTGTTTTTT. This translates into CASSDLMTGGEKLFF.

V is TRBV6-4 and J is TRBJ2-2; 8 bases line up with TRBD2. This CDR3 has 13 residues. Trimming at V came to 8 bases and at J to 4 bases, leaving 3 bases not matched to a gene. The germline V gene encodes CDR1 MRHNA and CDR2 SNTAGT. The CDR3 region is CASSTSGTGELFF. CDR3 bases: TGTGCCAGCTCAACTAGCGGCACCGGGGAGCTGTTTTTT.

The sample holds one count of this clone. The chain couples TRBV5-5 to TRBJ1-2; D is unclear. V shed 4 bases and J shed 4 bases, with 8 bases lying between them. Germline V gene data show CDR1 as SGHKS and CDR2 as YYEKEE (reference sequence). The CDR3 spans 12 residues. The DNA of the CDR3 is TGTGCCAGCAGCCCGGAGCTCTATGGCTACACCTTC. It yields the protein CASSPELYGYTF.

This chain joins TRBV7-9 and TRBJ1-1; tentative D call: TRBD1 (6 bases). The CDR3 loop spans 12 amino acids. Per the germline V gene, CDR1 is SEHNR and CDR2 is FQNEAQ (reference sequence). Trimming shortened V by 5 bases and J by 6 bases, and 10 bases separated the two germline ends. The CDR3 nucleotides are TGTGCCAGCAGCCCTCAGGGGTCTGAAGCTTTCTTT. Residues: CASSPQGSEAFF.

The chain combines TRBV6-5 with TRBJ1-1; D call uncertain. V lost 9 bases to trimming and J lost 5 bases, with 7 bases between them. The germline CDR1 and CDR2 sequences are MNHEY and SVGAGI. The CDR3 covers 10 residues. Here the CDR3 DNA reads TGTGCCAGTGTGTATACTGAAGCTTTCTTT. Translating it yields CASVYTEAFF.

This chain connects TRBV28 to TRBJ1-2; D ambiguous. The ends were cut back, 2 bases at V and 0 bases at J, with 4 bases in the middle. Germline assignment: CDR1 MDHEN and CDR2 SYDVKM. CDR3 length: 13 amino acids. This CDR3 is CASSLITNYGYTF. CDR3 DNA sequence: TGTGCCAGCAGTTTAATCACTAACTATGGCTACACCTTC.

The DNA for the CDR3 is TGTGCCAGCAGTTCCCCAGGGGATGGGGCCAACGTCCTGACTTTC. Protein product: CASSSPGDGANVLTF. This rearrangement joins TRBV6-6 to TRBJ2-6, with D tentatively TRBD1 (6 bases). CDR1 is MNHNY, CDR2 SVGAGI, per germline (reference sequence). This CDR3 is built from 15 residues. V lost 4 bases and J lost 3, with 10 bases in between.

The chain couples TRBV19 to TRBJ2-7; 7 nucleotides match TRBD1. From germline, CDR1 is LNHDA and CDR2 SQIVND (reference sequence). This CDR3 spans 15 amino acids. V shed 0 bases and J 3 bases; nucleotides not matched to a gene: 5. The CDR3 DNA reads TGTGCCAGTAGTATAGAAGGTGGGGACAGCTACGAGCAGTACTTC. Translating gives CASSIEGGDSYEQYF.

The V and J genes are TRBV4-2 and TRBJ2-1, with a tentative D call TRBD2 (6 bases). With 5 bases removed from V and 4 bases from J, the gap between germline ends came to 18 bases. The CDR3 is 16 residues long. CDR1 and CDR2 (germline): LGHNA, YNFKEQ. DNA for the CDR3: TGTGCCAGCAGCGTGGACTACGGGACTTCTTACAATGAGCAGTTCTTC. This codes for CASSVDYGTSYNEQFF.

V and J are TRBV11-2 and TRBJ1-4, with D perhaps matching TRBD1 (6 bases). The V gene's germline CDR1 is SGHAT and CDR2 FQNNGV. The V and J ends lost 2 bases and 3 bases respectively, with 16 bases between them. The CDR3 extends over 17 amino acids. The CDR3 bases are TGTGCCAGCAGCTTACAGGGGTTGAAGGGGGCTAATGAAAAACTGTTTTTT. Protein sequence: CASSLQGLKGANEKLFF.

This chain joins TRBV5-8 and TRBJ2-3; TRBD1 matches at 8 bases. V lost 0 bases and J lost 4; bases outside the gene matches: 13. Looked up from germline, CDR1 is SGHTS and CDR2 is YDEGEE. The CDR3 spans 18 residues. The CDR3 DNA reads TGTGCCAGCAGCTTGGGTCCCAGACAGGGGACCTTCGCAGATACGCAGTATTTT. Translation gives CASSLGPRQGTFADTQYF. Full variable domain (rest looked up from reference TRBV5-8 and TRBJ2-3): EAGVTQSPTHLIKTRGQQATLRCSPISGHTSVYWYQQALGLGLQFLLWYDEGEERNRGNFPPRFSGRQFPNYSSELNVNALELEDSALYLCASSLGPRQGTFADTQYFGPGTRLTVL.

The chain joins TRBV29-1 to TRBJ1-1; a possible D gene is TRBD1 (6 bases). CDR3 length equals 13 residues. Trimming shortened V by 2 bases and J by 5 bases, and 12 bases separated the two germline ends. Germline-derived CDR1 and CDR2 are SQVTM and ANQGSEA. CDR3 region: CSVESGAGTEAFF. DNA of the CDR3: TGCAGCGTTGAATCAGGGGCAGGTACTGAAGCTTTCTTT.

This clone was seen only once. The chain uses TRBV12-2 and TRBJ1-2. TRBV12-2 is noted as a pseudogene. CDR3 size: 15 residues. The CDR3 nucleotides read TGTGCAAGTCGCCCCTTGCCTGGGGGGAACTATGGCTACACCTTC. This sequence encodes CASRPLPGGNYGYTF.

The chain joins TRBV4-2 to TRBJ2-5, with 9 nucleotides matching TRBD2. The CDR3 covers 16 residues. Germline values: CDR1 LGHNA, CDR2 YNFKEQ. V trimming: 4 bases; J trimming: 4 bases; junction bases outside the gene matches: 10. In DNA, the CDR3 is TGTGCCAGCAGCCGAAGTGGTCCAGCGGGAGGAGAGACCCAGTACTTC. This encodes CASSRSGPAGGETQYF.

The chain employs TRBV2 and TRBJ1-1, with no clear D. The V end was cut by 5 bases, the J end by 1 base, with 11 bases between. The CDR3 runs 14 residues. The germline CDR1 and CDR2 sequences are SNHLY and FYNNEI. CDR3 bases: TGTGCCAGCAGTCCCTCCTCGGGGAACACTGAAGCTTTCTTT. Amino acid sequence: CASSPSSGNTEAFF.

This sequence joins TRBV5-1 and TRBJ1-3; D not resolved. Germline V lookup: CDR1 SGHRS, CDR2 YFSETQ. The V gene lost 6 bases and the J gene lost 0 bases, with 13 bases spanning the gap. The CDR3 consists of 15 residues. The CDR3: CASNDGSRSGNTIYF. The CDR3 DNA reads TGCGCCAGCAACGACGGGAGCCGCTCTGGAAACACCATATATTTT.

This chain joins TRBV30 and TRBJ1-3; TRBD1 matches 7 bases. The CDR3 spans 14 residues. The V and J ends lost 6 bases and 4 bases, in that order; junction bases with no gene match: 9. Germline-derived CDR1 and CDR2 are GTSNPN and SVGIG (reference sequence). CDR3 protein: CACDPGTAGNTIYF. The CDR3 DNA reads as TGTGCCTGCGATCCCGGGACAGCGGGAAACACCATATATTTT.